This paragraph reports one T cell receptor beta chain. The antigen remains unidentified. The record originates from a study of identical twins. Whole-study results and caveats: A lower insertion count was a feature of abundant cord blood beta clonotypes, with no such feature in memory repertoires. Twin sharing of out-of-frame TCR alpha was underestimated by models in monozygotic pairs. For out-of-frame alpha sequences shared by twins, low generation probability was in excess.

Trimming took 3 bases from V and 9 from J; bases not matched to a gene: 4. The CDR3 extends over 14 amino acids. CDR1 and CDR2 from the germline V gene are SGDLS and YYNGEE. Addition of a universal primer site occurred through template switching, and cDNA carried unique molecular identifiers. TCRdb reprocessed the 5' RACE reads with MiXCR, giving one entry per CDR3 protein. The data show fewer than 900,000 distinct CDR3 sequences, around 20% seen once. These data were likewise used in another study, on T cells expressing NK-cell markers.

The TCR originated in a woman younger than 35 in good health. The chain carries TRBV9 and TRBJ1-6, with TRBD1 matching 9 bases. What was sequenced was PBMCs. The CDR3 loop reads CASSAGQGGSPLHF. The CDR3 nucleotides read TGTGCCAGCAGCGCGGGACAGGGAGGTTCACCCCTCCACTTT.